A selection of T cell receptor beta chains follows, all from one sample in a study of blood T cell repertoires in COVID-19. Sequencing used immunoSEQ multiplex PCR; TCRdb keeps in-frame clones, though not all of them. Among around 400,000 clones listed, more than 70% were seen once. Sequenced: PBMCs or T cells enriched from blood (not recorded which). These TCRs come from a woman younger than 35 who had been exposed to COVID-19. Both conserved end residues are part of each CDR3.

V gene,J gene,CDR3 protein
TRBV2,TRBJ2-7,CASSEVDRGSYEQYF
TRBV2,TRBJ2-1,CASKASGRSPNEEEQFF
TRBV9,TRBJ2-1,CASSVGSGSYNEQFF
TRBV28,TRBJ2-7,CASSLIQGKGEQYF
TRBV7-6,TRBJ2-1,CASSSVGGTYNEQFF
TRBV20-1,TRBJ2-1,CAGLAYNEQFF
TRBV27,TRBJ1-5,CASSLSTDRRTYSNQPQHF
TRBV6-2/TRBV6-3,TRBJ1-1,CASSYGQGVTSGTEAFF
TRBV7-9,TRBJ2-1,CATRLAVDEQFF
TRBV4-2,TRBJ2-7,CASSQEQGLGSYEQYF
TRBV6-5,TRBJ1-1,CASSMDRDTEAFF
TRBV27,TRBJ2-4,CASSFNGVLAKNIQYF
TRBV6-2/TRBV6-3,TRBJ2-7,CASSYPASRTIEQYF
TRBV7-3,TRBJ2-2,CASSGSVNTGELFF
TRBV7-2,TRBJ2-5,CASSDGQGRIETQYF
TRBV30,TRBJ1-3,CAWEPGQGNTIYF